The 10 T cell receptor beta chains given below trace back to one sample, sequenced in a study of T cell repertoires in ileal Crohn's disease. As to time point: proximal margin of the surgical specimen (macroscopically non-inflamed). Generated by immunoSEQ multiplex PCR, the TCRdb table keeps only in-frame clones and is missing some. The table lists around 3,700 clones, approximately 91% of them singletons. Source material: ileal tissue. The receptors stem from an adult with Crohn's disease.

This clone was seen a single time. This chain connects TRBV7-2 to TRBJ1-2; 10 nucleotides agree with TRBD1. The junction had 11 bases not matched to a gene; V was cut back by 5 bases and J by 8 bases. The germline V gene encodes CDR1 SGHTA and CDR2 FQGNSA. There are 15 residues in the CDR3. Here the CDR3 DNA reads TGTGCCAGCAGCGCCCGGTCGGGACAGGGGAACGGCTACACCTTC. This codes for CASSARSGQGNGYTF.

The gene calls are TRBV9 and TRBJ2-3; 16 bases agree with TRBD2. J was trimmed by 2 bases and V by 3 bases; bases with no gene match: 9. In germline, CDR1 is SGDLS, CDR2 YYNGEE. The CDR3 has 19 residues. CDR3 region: CASSAGTSGRARYTDTQYF. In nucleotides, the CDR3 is TGTGCCAGCAGCGCCGGGACTAGCGGGAGGGCAAGGTACACAGATACGCAGTATTTT.

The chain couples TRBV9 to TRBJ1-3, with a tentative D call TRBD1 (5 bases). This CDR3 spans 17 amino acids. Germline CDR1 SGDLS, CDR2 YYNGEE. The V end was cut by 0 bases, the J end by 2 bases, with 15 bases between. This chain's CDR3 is CASSVGGTGRTGNTIYF. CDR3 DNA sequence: TGTGCCAGCAGCGTAGGAGGAACAGGACGGACTGGAAACACCATATATTTT.

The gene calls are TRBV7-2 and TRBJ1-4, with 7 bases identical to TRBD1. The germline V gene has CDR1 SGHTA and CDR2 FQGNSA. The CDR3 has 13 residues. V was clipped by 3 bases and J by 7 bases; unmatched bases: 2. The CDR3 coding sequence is TGTGCCAGCAGCTTTCAGGGGGGTGAAAAACTGTTTTTT. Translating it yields CASSFQGGEKLFF.

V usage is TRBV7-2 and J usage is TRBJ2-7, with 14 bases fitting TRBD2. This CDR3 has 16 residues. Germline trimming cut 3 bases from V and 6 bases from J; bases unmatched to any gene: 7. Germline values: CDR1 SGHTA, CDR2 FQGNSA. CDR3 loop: CASSFGTSGRSSEQYF. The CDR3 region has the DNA TGTGCCAGCAGCTTTGGGACTAGCGGGAGATCTTCCGAGCAGTACTTC.

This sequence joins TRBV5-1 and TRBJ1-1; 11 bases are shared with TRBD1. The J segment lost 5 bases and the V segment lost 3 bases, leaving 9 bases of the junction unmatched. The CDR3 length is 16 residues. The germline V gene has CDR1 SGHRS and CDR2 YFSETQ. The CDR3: CASSSTRTGGVTEAFF. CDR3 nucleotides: TGCGCCAGCAGCTCTACGCGGACAGGGGGCGTAACTGAAGCTTTCTTT.

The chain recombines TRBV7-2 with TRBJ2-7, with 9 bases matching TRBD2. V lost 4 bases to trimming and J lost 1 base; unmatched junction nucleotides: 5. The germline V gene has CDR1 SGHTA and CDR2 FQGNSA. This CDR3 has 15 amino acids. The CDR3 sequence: CASSSTSGLSYEQYF. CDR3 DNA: TGTGCCAGCAGCTCCACTAGCGGGCTATCCTACGAGCAGTACTTC.

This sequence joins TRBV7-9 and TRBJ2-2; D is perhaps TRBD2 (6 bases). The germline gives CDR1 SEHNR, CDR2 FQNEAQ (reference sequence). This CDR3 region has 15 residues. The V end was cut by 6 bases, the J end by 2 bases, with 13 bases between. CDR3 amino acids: CASSKIAANTGELFF. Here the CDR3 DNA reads TGTGCCAGCAGTAAGATAGCGGCTAACACCGGGGAGCTGTTTTTT.

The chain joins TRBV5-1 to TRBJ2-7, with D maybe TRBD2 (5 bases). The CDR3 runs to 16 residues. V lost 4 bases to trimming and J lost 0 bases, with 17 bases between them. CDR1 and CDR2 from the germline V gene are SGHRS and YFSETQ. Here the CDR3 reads CASSGFGAANSYEQYF. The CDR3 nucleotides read TGCGCCAGCAGCGGGTTCGGAGCGGCCAACTCCTACGAGCAGTACTTC.

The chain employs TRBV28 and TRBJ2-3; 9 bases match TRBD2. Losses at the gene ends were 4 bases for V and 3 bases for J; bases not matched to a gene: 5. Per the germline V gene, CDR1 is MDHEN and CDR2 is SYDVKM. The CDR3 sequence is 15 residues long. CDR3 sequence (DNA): TGTGCCAGCAGTTCACTAGCGGGCCATACAGATACGCAGTATTTT. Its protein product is CASSSLAGHTDTQYF. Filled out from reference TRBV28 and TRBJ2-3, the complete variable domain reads DVKVTQSSRYLVKRTGEKVFLECVQDMDHENMFWYRQDPGLGLRLIYFSYDVKMKEKGDIPEGYSVSREKKERFSLILESASTNQTSMYLCASSSLAGHTDTQYFGPGTRLTVL.